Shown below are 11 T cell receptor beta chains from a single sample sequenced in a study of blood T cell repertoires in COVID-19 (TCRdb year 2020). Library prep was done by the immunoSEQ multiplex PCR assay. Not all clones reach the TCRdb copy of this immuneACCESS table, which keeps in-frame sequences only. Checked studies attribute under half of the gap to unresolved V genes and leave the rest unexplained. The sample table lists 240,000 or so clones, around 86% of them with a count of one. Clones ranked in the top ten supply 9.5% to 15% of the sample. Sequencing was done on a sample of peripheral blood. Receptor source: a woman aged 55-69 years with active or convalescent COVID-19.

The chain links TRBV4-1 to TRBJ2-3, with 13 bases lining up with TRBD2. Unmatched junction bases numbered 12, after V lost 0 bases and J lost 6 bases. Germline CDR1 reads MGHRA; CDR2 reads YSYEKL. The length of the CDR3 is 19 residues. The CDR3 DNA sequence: TGCGCCAGCAGCCAAGATTGGGCGCTGGGACTAGCGGGGAAGGATACGCAGTATTTT. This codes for CASSQDWALGLAGKDTQYF.

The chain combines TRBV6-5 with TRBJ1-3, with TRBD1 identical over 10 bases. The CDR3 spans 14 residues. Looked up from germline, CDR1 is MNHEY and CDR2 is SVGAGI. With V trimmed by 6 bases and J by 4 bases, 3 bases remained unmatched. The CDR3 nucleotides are TGTGCCAGCAGGGGGACAGGGGCCGGAAACACCATATATTTT. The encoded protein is CASRGTGAGNTIYF.

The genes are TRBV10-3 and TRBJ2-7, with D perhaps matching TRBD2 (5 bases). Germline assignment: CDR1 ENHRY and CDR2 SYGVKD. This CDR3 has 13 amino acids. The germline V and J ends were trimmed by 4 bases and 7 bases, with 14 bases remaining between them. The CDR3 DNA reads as TGTGCCATCAGTGGTTCAGGTCCGGGAGAGCAGTACTTC. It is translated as CAISGSGPGEQYF.

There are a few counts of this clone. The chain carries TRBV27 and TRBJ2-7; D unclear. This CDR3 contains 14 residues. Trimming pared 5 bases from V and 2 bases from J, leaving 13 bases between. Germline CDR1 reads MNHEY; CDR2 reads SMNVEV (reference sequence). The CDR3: CASSLLPATYEQYF. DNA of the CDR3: TGTGCCAGCAGTCTACTCCCCGCGACCTACGAGCAGTACTTC.

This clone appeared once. The CDR3 DNA reads as TGTGCCAGCAGCTTAGGCCCGACAACAGGTACCTCTGGAAACACCATATATTTT. The encoded protein is CASSLGPTTGTSGNTIYF. The V and J genes are TRBV9 and TRBJ1-3; tentative D call: TRBD1 (5 bases). This CDR3 has 18 residues. Looked up from germline, CDR1 is SGDLS and CDR2 is YYNGEE. The V end was cut by 4 bases, the J end by 0 bases, with 20 bases between.

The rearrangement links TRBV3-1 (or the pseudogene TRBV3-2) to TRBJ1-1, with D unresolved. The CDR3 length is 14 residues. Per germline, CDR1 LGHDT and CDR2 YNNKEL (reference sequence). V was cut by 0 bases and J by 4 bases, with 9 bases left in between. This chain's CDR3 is CASSQDSGSTEAFF. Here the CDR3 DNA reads TGTGCCAGCAGCCAAGATTCCGGGAGCACTGAAGCTTTCTTT.

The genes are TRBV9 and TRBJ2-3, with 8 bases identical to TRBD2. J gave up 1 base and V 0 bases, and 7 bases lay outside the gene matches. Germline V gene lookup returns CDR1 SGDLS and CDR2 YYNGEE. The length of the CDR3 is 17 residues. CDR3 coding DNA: TGTGCCAGCAGCGTAGAGGGTAGCGGGGCGGGCACAGATACGCAGTATTTT. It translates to CASSVEGSGAGTDTQYF.

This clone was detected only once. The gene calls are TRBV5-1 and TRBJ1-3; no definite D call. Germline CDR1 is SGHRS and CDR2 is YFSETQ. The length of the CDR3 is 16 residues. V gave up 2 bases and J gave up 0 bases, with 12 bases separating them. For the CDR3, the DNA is TGCGCCAGCAGCTTCCGGGGAGACCGCTCTGGAAACACCATATATTTT. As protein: CASSFRGDRSGNTIYF.

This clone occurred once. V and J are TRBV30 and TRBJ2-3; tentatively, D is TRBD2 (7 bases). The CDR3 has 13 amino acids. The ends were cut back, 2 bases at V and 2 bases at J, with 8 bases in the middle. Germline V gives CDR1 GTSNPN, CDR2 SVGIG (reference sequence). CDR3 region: CAWSRGATDTQYF. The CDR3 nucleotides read TGTGCCTGGAGTCGGGGGGCCACAGATACGCAGTATTTT.

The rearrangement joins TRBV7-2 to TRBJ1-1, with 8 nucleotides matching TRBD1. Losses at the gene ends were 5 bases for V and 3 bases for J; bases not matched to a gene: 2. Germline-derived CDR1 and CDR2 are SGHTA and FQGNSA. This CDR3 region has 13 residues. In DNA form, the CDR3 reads TGTGCCAGCAGCGAACAGGGGGACACTGAAGCTTTCTTT. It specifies CASSEQGDTEAFF. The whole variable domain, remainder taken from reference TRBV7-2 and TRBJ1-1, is GAGVSQSPSNKVTEKGKDVELRCDPISGHTALYWYRQSLGQGLEFLIYFQGNSAPDKSGLPSDRFSAERTGGSVSTLTIQRTQQEDSAVYLCASSEQGDTEAFFGQGTRLTVV.

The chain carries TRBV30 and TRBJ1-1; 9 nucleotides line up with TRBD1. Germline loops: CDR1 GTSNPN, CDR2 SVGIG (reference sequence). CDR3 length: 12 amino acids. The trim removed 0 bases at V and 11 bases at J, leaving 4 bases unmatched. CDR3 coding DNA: TGTGCCTGGAGTGTACACGGGACAGGGGCTTTCTTT. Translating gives CAWSVHGTGAFF.